Shown below are 28 T cell receptor beta chains from a single sample sequenced in a study of graft-versus-host responses after intestinal transplantation. Assay used: immunoSEQ multiplex PCR; TCRdb lists only in-frame clones, some missing. The profile shows around 39,000 clones, just under 90% of them singletons. This specimen was PBMCs, taken just under 270 days after transplant. These TCRs come from a human patient who received an intestinal transplant, so some T cells may come from the graft donor.

V is TRBV14 and J is TRBJ1-3, with D possibly TRBD1 on 6 matching bases. The CDR3 sequence is 16 residues long. Trimming removed 0 bases from V and 6 bases from J, with 15 bases in between. Germline V lookup: CDR1 SGHDN, CDR2 FVKESK. CDR3 sequence reads: CASSQELTGHPNTIYF. DNA for the CDR3: TGTGCCAGCAGCCAAGAATTAACAGGGCACCCAAACACCATATATTTT.

The rearrangement uses TRBV12-5 and TRBJ2-5, with no clear D. The CDR3 consists of 13 residues. Germline V lookup: CDR1 LGHNT, CDR2 FRNRAP. Trimming shortened V by 5 bases and J by 9 bases, and 16 bases separated the two germline ends. The CDR3 loop is CASGLSIRWPQYF. For the CDR3, the DNA is TGTGCTAGTGGTCTCAGCATCCGTTGGCCCCAGTACTTC.

This clone came up a few times. This chain's CDR3 is CASNHSGQKNYGYTF. The CDR3 nucleotides are TGTGCCAGCAACCACTCCGGACAGAAAAACTATGGCTACACCTTC. This chain links TRBV25-1 with TRBJ1-2; weak D call: TRBD1 (6 bases). There are 15 residues in the CDR3. The germline CDR1 and CDR2 sequences are MGHDK and SYGVNS. The V gene lost 7 bases and the J gene lost 2 bases, with 17 bases spanning the gap.

The chain has TRBV29-1 and TRBJ2-2; D is unresolved. Germline CDR1 is SQVTM and CDR2 is ANQGSEA. V lost 6 bases and J lost 5, with 13 bases in between. This CDR3 contains 13 residues. The CDR3 bases are TGCAGCGTCCCCTCTACAGAAACCGGGGAGCTGTTTTTT. Residues: CSVPSTETGELFF.

The chain combines TRBV6-1 with TRBJ2-7; the D gene is possibly TRBD1 (5 bases). This CDR3 is 14 amino acids long. The V end lost 6 bases, the J end lost 0 bases, and 12 bases lay between the germline ends. The germline V gene has CDR1 MNHNS and CDR2 SASEGT. The CDR3 region is CASRRYQGSYEQYF. The CDR3 DNA reads TGTGCCAGCAGGAGGTATCAGGGCTCCTACGAGCAGTACTTC.

CDR3 bases: TGTGCCAGCAGCGCCATCGAGGGCCACACAGATACGCAGTATTTT. As protein: CASSAIEGHTDTQYF. V and J are TRBV7-2 and TRBJ2-3, with a tentative D call TRBD2 (5 bases). Trimming removed 5 bases from V and 2 bases from J, with 14 bases in between. The CDR3 loop spans 15 amino acids. Germline CDR1 reads SGHTA; CDR2 reads FQGNSA.

The chain recombines TRBV4-1 with TRBJ1-1; 7 bases fit TRBD1. Trimming at V came to 3 bases and at J to 0 bases, leaving 4 bases not matched to a gene. Germline CDR1 and CDR2: MGHRA and YSYEKL. This CDR3 spans 15 amino acids. The DNA for the CDR3 is TGCGCCAGCAGCCACTCGACAGGGATGAACACTGAAGCTTTCTTT. This codes for CASSHSTGMNTEAFF.

The V call is TRBV11-2, the J call TRBJ2-2; possibly TRBD2 for D (6 bases). The CDR3 runs 17 residues. CDR1 SGHAT and CDR2 FQNNGV come from the germline V gene. The V and J ends lost 5 bases and 2 bases respectively, with 18 bases between them. CDR3: CASSLQLATVNTGELFF. The DNA for the CDR3 is TGTGCCAGCAGCCTCCAACTAGCTACGGTAAACACCGGGGAGCTGTTTTTT.

The gene calls are TRBV7-9 and TRBJ2-2; 9 nucleotides align to TRBD2. The junction had 8 bases not matched to a gene; V was cut back by 5 bases and J by 4 bases. CDR1 is SEHNR, CDR2 FQNEAQ, per germline (reference sequence). The CDR3 covers 16 residues. The CDR3 loop is CASSRERGAPTGELFF. Here the CDR3 DNA reads TGTGCCAGCAGCCGCGAGCGGGGGGCCCCCACCGGGGAGCTGTTTTTT. Full variable domain (outside the CDR3, taken from reference TRBV7-9 and TRBJ2-2): DTGVSQNPRHKITKRGQNVTFRCDPISEHNRLYWYRQTLGQGPEFLTYFQNEAQLEKSRLLSDRFSAERPKGSFSTLEIQRTEQGDSAMYLCASSRERGAPTGELFFGEGSRLTVL.

The rearrangement joins TRBV14 to TRBJ2-5; 8 positions agree with TRBD2. Looked up from germline, CDR1 is SGHDN and CDR2 is FVKESK. Germline trimming cut 0 bases from V and 5 bases from J; bases unmatched to any gene: 14. CDR3 length: 18 residues. CDR3 amino acids: CASSQDIWRGDLSETQYF. In DNA, the CDR3 is TGTGCCAGCAGCCAAGATATTTGGCGGGGGGATCTGTCGGAGACCCAGTACTTC. Complete variable domain (other parts from reference TRBV14 and TRBJ2-5): EAGVTQFPSHSVIEKGQTVTLRCDPISGHDNLYWYRRVMGKEIKFLLHFVKESKQDESGMPNNRFLAERTGGTYSTLKVQPAELEDSGVYFCASSQDIWRGDLSETQYFGPGTRLLVL.

This clone occurred a few times. The V gene is TRBV6-4, the J gene TRBJ2-1; 9 positions agree with TRBD2. V lost 0 bases to trimming and J lost 6 bases; unmatched junction nucleotides: 0. There are 14 residues in the CDR3. CDR1 is MRHNA and CDR2 is SNTAGT in the germline V gene. CDR3 DNA sequence: TGTGCCAGCAGTGACTCGCGGGGGGGCAATGAGCAGTTCTTC. Translation gives CASSDSRGGNEQFF.

Here the CDR3 DNA reads TGCGCCAGCAGCTCGACAGGGGAATATGGCTACACCTTC. Protein product: CASSSTGEYGYTF. The chain joins TRBV5-1 to TRBJ1-2, with 8 bases aligning to TRBD1. The V gene end was trimmed by 3 bases and the J gene end by 5 bases; junction bases not matched to a gene: 3. Per the germline V gene, CDR1 is SGHRS and CDR2 is YFSETQ. The CDR3 runs 13 residues.

The genes are TRBV5-1 and TRBJ2-5, with 13 bases identical to TRBD2. V lost 3 bases to trimming and J lost 2 bases; unmatched junction nucleotides: 7. The CDR3 totals 17 residues. CDR1 SGHRS and CDR2 YFSETQ come from the germline V gene. The CDR3 sequence is CASSSGLAGPTQETQYF. The CDR3 nucleotides read TGCGCCAGCAGCTCGGGACTAGCGGGACCCACGCAAGAGACCCAGTACTTC.

The gene calls are TRBV10-1 and TRBJ2-7; a possible D gene is TRBD2 (5 bases). The V gene's germline CDR1 is WNHNN and CDR2 SYGVQD (reference sequence). Trimming took 4 bases from V and 0 from J, leaving 7 bases between them. The CDR3 loop spans 13 amino acids. In nucleotides, the CDR3 is TGCGCCAGCAGTGCGGACTCCTCCTACGAGCAGTACTTC. This encodes CASSADSSYEQYF.

The rearrangement links TRBV4-1 to TRBJ2-5; D is ambiguous. CDR3 length: 17 residues. Germline CDR1 reads MGHRA; CDR2 reads YSYEKL. V lost 1 base and J lost 2, with 17 bases in between. CDR3 coding DNA: TGCGCCAGCAGCCAAGTTATGACAACGGACCAACAAGAGACCCAGTACTTC. It encodes CASSQVMTTDQQETQYF.

The chain has TRBV10-2 and TRBJ1-1, with 10 nucleotides matching TRBD1. This CDR3 has 15 amino acids. Losses at the gene ends were 5 bases for V and 4 bases for J; bases not matched to a gene: 7. Looked up from germline, CDR1 is WSHSY and CDR2 is SAAADI. CDR3 nucleotides: TGCGCCAGCAGTTTCCCCGGGACAGGGGCCACTGAAGCTTTCTTT. It is translated as CASSFPGTGATEAFF.

V is TRBV18 and J is TRBJ2-7, with TRBD1 identical over 8 bases. Germline V lookup: CDR1 KGHSH, CDR2 LQKENI. V dropped 4 bases and J dropped 6; count of bases not matched to a gene: 8. This CDR3 has 14 amino acids. The CDR3 DNA reads TGTGCCAGCTCACACGACAGGGGACGTTCCGAGCAGTACTTC. Protein product: CASSHDRGRSEQYF. The full variable domain, with the rest looked up from reference TRBV18 and TRBJ2-7, is NAGVMQNPRHLVRRRGQEARLRCSPMKGHSHVYWYRQLPEEGLKFMVYLQKENIIDESGMPKERFSAEFPKEGPSILRIQQVVRGDSAAYFCASSHDRGRSEQYFGPGTRLTVT.

V gene TRBV18 combines with J gene TRBJ2-5; a weak D match, TRBD1 (6 bases). With the DNA end fitting TRBJ2-7 better, the J assignment may be wrong. This CDR3 contains 14 residues. Per the germline V gene, CDR1 is KGHSH and CDR2 is LQKENI. The CDR3 nucleotides are TGTGCCAGCTCAGACAACAGGGTCTGGGACGAGCAGTACTTC. Translation gives CASSDNRVWDEQYF.

The DNA for the CDR3 is TGTGCCAGCAGCTTAGTTCAGGGCACAGATACGCAGTATTTT. Amino acid sequence: CASSLVQGTDTQYF. The genes are TRBV7-3 and TRBJ2-3, with D unclear. V gave up 2 bases and J gave up 1 base, with 7 bases separating them. The germline CDR1 and CDR2 sequences are SGHTA and FQGTGA. The CDR3 is 14 amino acids.

V usage is TRBV6-5 and J usage is TRBJ2-7; D is possibly TRBD1 or TRBD2 (5 bases each). V was cut by 4 bases and J by 7 bases, with 11 bases left in between. Germline CDR1 MNHEY, CDR2 SVGAGI. The CDR3 runs to 12 residues. DNA for the CDR3: TGTGCCAGCAGTTCCGGGACGAGGGAGCAGTACTTC. As protein: CASSSGTREQYF.

This clone was seen just once. V and J are TRBV5-1 and TRBJ1-1, with TRBD1 as a possible D gene (5 bases). The CDR3 runs to 15 residues. V dropped 4 bases and J dropped 5 bases, with 18 bases sitting between them. Germline V gene lookup returns CDR1 SGHRS and CDR2 YFSETQ. The CDR3 DNA is TGCGCCAGCAGCCGAGAAGAGGGGATAGGTACTGAAGCTTTCTTT. It encodes CASSREEGIGTEAFF. Full variable domain (outside the CDR3, taken from reference TRBV5-1 and TRBJ1-1): KAGVTQTPRYLIKTRGQQVTLSCSPISGHRSVSWYQQTPGQGLQFLFEYFSETQRNKGNFPGRFSGRQFSNSRSEMNVSTLELGDSALYLCASSREEGIGTEAFFGQGTRLTVV.

In DNA, the CDR3 is TGTGCCACGCAGGGGAGAACTGAAGCTTTCTTT. Translation: CATQGRTEAFF. The chain has TRBV6-5 and TRBJ1-1; a weak D match, TRBD1 (6 bases). Germline V gene data show CDR1 as MNHEY and CDR2 as SVGAGI. Trimming pared 10 bases from V and 5 bases from J, leaving 11 bases between. This CDR3 comprises 11 residues.

The chain joins TRBV29-1 to TRBJ1-2; no definite D call. Germline CDR1 is SQVTM and CDR2 is ANQGSEA. V lost 5 bases and J 4 bases, leaving 2 bases between the germline ends. The CDR3 is 9 amino acids. The CDR3 coding sequence is TGCAGCGTTTCCTATGGCTACACCTTC. This sequence encodes CSVSYGYTF. Filled out from reference TRBV29-1 and TRBJ1-2, the complete variable domain reads SAVISQKPSRDICQRGTSLTIQCQVDSQVTMMFWYRQQPGQSLTLIATANQGSEATYESGFVIDKFPISRPNLTFSTLTVSNMSPEDSSIYLCSVSYGYTFGSGTRLTVV.

V is TRBV5-1 and J is TRBJ2-5, with TRBD1 as a possible D gene (6 bases). This CDR3 has 14 residues. V lost 4 bases and J 4 bases, leaving 14 bases between the germline ends. Germline V lookup: CDR1 SGHRS, CDR2 YFSETQ. CDR3 sequence reads: CASSRWTEPETQYF. DNA for the CDR3: TGCGCCAGCAGCCGATGGACAGAACCAGAGACCCAGTACTTC. The whole variable domain, remainder taken from reference TRBV5-1 and TRBJ2-5, is KAGVTQTPRYLIKTRGQQVTLSCSPISGHRSVSWYQQTPGQGLQFLFEYFSETQRNKGNFPGRFSGRQFSNSRSEMNVSTLELGDSALYLCASSRWTEPETQYFGPGTRLLVL.

V usage is TRBV12-5 and J usage is TRBJ2-2; D might be TRBD2 (6 bases). The germline V and J ends were trimmed by 6 bases and 5 bases, with 19 bases remaining between them. Germline V gene sequence: CDR1 LGHNT, CDR2 FRNRAP. The CDR3 is 16 amino acids. The chain's CDR3 is CASGPKGGIFTGELFF. CDR3 DNA sequence: TGTGCTAGTGGCCCCAAAGGAGGGATATTTACCGGGGAGCTGTTTTTT.

The chain has TRBV10-1 and TRBJ2-4; D could derive from TRBD1 or TRBD2 (7 bases each). V lost 3 bases and J 15 bases, leaving 18 bases between the germline ends. Germline CDR1 and CDR2: WNHNN and SYGVQD (reference sequence). The CDR3 runs to 13 residues. This CDR3 reads CASSDQQGREWYF. CDR3 nucleotides: TGCGCCAGCAGTGACCAACAGGGGAGGGAGTGGTACTTC.

The chain employs TRBV6-6 and TRBJ2-1; 8 nucleotides match TRBD1. V was clipped by 5 bases and J by 4 bases; unmatched bases: 7. Germline V gene data show CDR1 as MNHNY and CDR2 as SVGAGI (reference sequence). There are 15 residues in the CDR3. The CDR3 spells CASSVRDRLYNEQFF. Here the CDR3 DNA reads TGTGCCAGCAGTGTCCGGGACAGGCTTTACAATGAGCAGTTCTTC.

This rearrangement joins TRBV29-1 to TRBJ2-1; 12 positions agree with TRBD2. Germline lookup yields CDR1 SQVTM and CDR2 ANQGSEA. V lost 4 bases to trimming and J lost 4 bases; unmatched junction nucleotides: 5. The CDR3 covers 15 residues. The chain's CDR3 is CSVGRGLAGYNEQFF. The CDR3 DNA is TGCAGCGTTGGTAGGGGACTAGCGGGTTACAATGAGCAGTTCTTC.